The present entry profiles one T cell receptor beta chain with its context. Its antigen is not known. Stated treatment: approximately nine-day PBMC culture with coronavirus spike peptide pools or control peptides (ViraFEST assay). This record comes from a study of vaccination and CD4 T cells after COVID-19. Overall study context: Convalescent donors totaled six males and four females, including two who were Hispanic. Overlapping spike pools from SARS-CoV-2 and HCoV-NL63, HCoV-OC43 and HCoV-229E served as culture stimuli.

The germline V gene encodes CDR1 SGHNT and CDR2 YENEEA. CDR3 size: 12 residues. Trimming took 4 bases from V and 8 from J, leaving 6 bases between them. Oncomine TCR Beta short-read sequencing was applied to DNA from cultured CD4+ T cells. TCRdb reanalysed the PCR reads using MiXCR and keeps one entry per CDR3 protein. The sample has 11,000 or so distinct CDR3 sequences; 30% to 35% are singletons. The source material was CD4+ T cells from blood, cultured in vitro, sampled before SARS-CoV-2 vaccination. The chain couples TRBV11-3 to TRBJ1-6; unclear D gene. The sequence came from a human donor who received a COVID-19 vaccine. The CDR3 loop is CASSSEYSPLHF. Written as DNA, the CDR3 is TGTGCCAGCAGCTCGGAGTATTCACCCCTCCACTTT.